Listed below are T cell receptor beta chains from one sample, sequenced in a study of blood T cell repertoires in COVID-19. Clones were read by immunoSEQ multiplex PCR, and TCRdb kept only the in-frame ones, dropping some. The sample records roughly 300,000 clones, roughly 86% being singletons. Sequences were obtained from PBMCs or T cells enriched from blood (not recorded which). The origin of the receptors is a woman aged 30 to 39 who had recovered from COVID-19. The CDR3 runs from the conserved cysteine through the conserved F or W. The D gene is left open where the match is weak. Clone size is given for some rows only: seen once, a few or many times, or a class if the clone is expanded.

TRBV11-3	16	NA	TRBD1	TRBJ2-1	CASSSGPDRHYNEQFF	TGTGCCAGCAGCTCTGGCCCGGACAGGCATTACAATGAGCAGTTCTTC
TRBV3-1/TRBV3-2	15	NA	NA	TRBJ1-2	CASSQVVGGMRGYTF	TGTGCCAGCAGCCAAGTCGTCGGGGGGATGCGGGGCTACACCTTC
TRBV9	18	NA	NA	TRBJ2-6	CASSDAYRGGGGANVLTF	TGTGCCAGCAGTGATGCGTACAGGGGAGGTGGAGGGGCCAACGTCCTGACTTTC
TRBV5-1	15	NA	TRBD1	TRBJ1-3	CASSSLTGVGNTIYF	TGCGCCAGCAGCTCCCTAACAGGGGTCGGAAACACCATATATTTT
TRBV6-5	15	NA	NA	TRBJ1-1	CASSWTKGVHTEAFF	TGTGCCAGCAGCTGGACCAAAGGGGTTCACACTGAAGCTTTCTTT
TRBV30	14	few	TRBD1	TRBJ1-1	CAWSGDRDATEAFF	TGTGCCTGGAGTGGGGACAGGGATGCCACTGAAGCTTTCTTT
TRBV14	13	NA	NA	TRBJ1-1	CASSQFFGAVAFF	TGTGCCAGCAGCCAATTCTTCGGTGCGGTGGCTTTCTTT
TRBV5-4	14	once	NA	TRBJ1-1	CASSPQLRDGEAFF	TGTGCCAGCAGCCCACAGTTGCGGGACGGTGAAGCTTTCTTT
TRBV2	15	NA	TRBD1	TRBJ1-6	CASSYRTGTNSPLHF	TGTGCCAGCAGTTATAGGACAGGGACTAATTCACCCCTCCACTTT
TRBV2	12	NA	TRBD1	TRBJ2-1	CASRDRGDEQFF	TGTGCCAGCAGGGACAGGGGAGATGAGCAGTTCTTC
TRBV12-3/TRBV12-4	13	few	TRBD1	TRBJ1-3	CASSQGVGNTIYF	TGTGCCAGCAGTCAGGGGGTTGGAAACACCATATATTTT
TRBV6-2/TRBV6-3	15	NA	NA	TRBJ2-7	CASSYPQDRSYEQYF	TGTGCCAGCAGTTACCCCCAGGACAGATCCTACGAGCAGTACTTC
TRBV11-1	12	NA	NA	TRBJ1-6	CASSMRNSPLHF	TGTGCCAGCAGCATGCGGAATTCACCCCTCCACTTT
TRBV4-1	18	NA	TRBD1	TRBJ1-4	CASSQVIGQVATNEKLFF	TGCGCCAGCAGCCAAGTGATAGGACAGGTTGCAACTAATGAAAAACTGTTTTTT
TRBV2	14	NA	NA	TRBJ1-2	CASSDRGTNYGYTF	TGTGCCAGCAGTGACAGGGGAACTAACTATGGCTACACCTTC
TRBV19	15	NA	NA	TRBJ1-5	CASSISPGGVQPQHF	TGTGCCAGTAGTATTTCCCCAGGAGGGGTTCAGCCCCAGCATTTT
TRBV11-2	15	NA	NA	TRBJ2-1	CASSFRGYYSNEQFF	TGTGCCAGCAGCTTTCGGGGATACTATAGCAATGAGCAGTTCTTC
TRBV3-1/TRBV3-2	14	NA	NA	TRBJ2-7	CASSQDLDSHKQYF	TGTGCCAGCAGCCAAGATTTGGACAGCCATAAGCAGTACTTC
TRBV6-5	14	NA	NA	TRBJ1-2	CASSYVGGIYGYTF	TGTGCCAGCAGTTACGTGGGGGGAATCTATGGCTACACCTTC
TRBV27	14	NA	TRBD1	TRBJ1-5	CASSLRGAWEPQHF	TGTGCCAGCAGCCTCAGGGGGGCTTGGGAGCCCCAGCATTTT
TRBV9	15	NA	TRBD2	TRBJ2-5	CASSVGTGGPETQYF	TGTGCCAGCAGCGTTGGGACGGGGGGGCCAGAGACCCAGTACTTC
TRBV7-8	16	NA	NA	TRBJ2-7	CASSLVIDLPSLEQYF	TGTGCCAGCAGCTTAGTTATCGACTTACCTTCTTTGGAGCAGTACTTC
TRBV5-5	14	NA	NA	TRBJ1-1	CASSLLGWDTEAFF	TGTGCCAGCAGCTTGCTGGGCTGGGACACTGAAGCTTTCTTT
TRBV5-1	16	NA	NA	TRBJ1-1	CASSLVGGLGNTEAFF	TGCGCCAGCAGCTTGGTGGGGGGATTGGGGAACACTGAAGCTTTCTTT
TRBV7-8	12	NA	NA	TRBJ2-7	CASSRTQGLQYF	TGTGCCAGCAGCCGTACTCAGGGGTTGCAGTACTTC
TRBV5-1	16	NA	TRBD2	TRBJ2-4	CASSGGTSGRDIIQYF	TGCGCCAGCAGCGGCGGGACTAGCGGGAGGGATATCATTCAGTACTTC
TRBV5-1	15	NA	TRBD1	TRBJ1-1	CASSLRTGVETEAFF	TGCGCCAGCAGCCTACGGACAGGGGTGGAGACTGAAGCTTTCTTT
TRBV28	15	few	TRBD1	TRBJ2-7	CASSYPGQSTYEQYF	TGTGCCAGCAGTTACCCGGGACAGAGTACCTACGAGCAGTACTTC
TRBV7-7	15	NA	TRBD2	TRBJ2-5	CASSPVGTSKETQYF	TGTGCCAGCAGCCCAGTCGGGACTAGCAAAGAGACCCAGTACTTC
TRBV6-5	15	NA	TRBD1	TRBJ1-6	CASSYRDRGRSPLHF	TGTGCCAGCAGTTACCGGGACAGGGGAAGATCACCCCTCCACTTT
TRBV6-5	13	NA	NA	TRBJ2-4	CASESPGENIQYF	TGTGCCAGTGAGAGCCCGGGGGAAAACATTCAGTACTTC
TRBV10-3	12	NA	NA	TRBJ1-5	CAISDLNQPQHF	TGTGCCATCAGTGACCTCAATCAGCCCCAGCATTTT
TRBV19	15	NA	NA	TRBJ1-1	CASALADMTNTEAFF	TGTGCCAGTGCTCTAGCGGACATGACCAACACTGAAGCTTTCTTT
TRBV28	12	NA	NA	TRBJ1-2	CASSPDISGYTF	TGTGCCAGCAGTCCCGACATATCTGGCTACACCTTC
TRBV15	16	NA	TRBD2	TRBJ2-7	CATSRELAGVLDEQYF	TGTGCCACCAGCAGAGAACTAGCGGGGGTCTTGGACGAGCAGTACTTC
TRBV9	14	NA	TRBD1	TRBJ1-2	CASSVRTGDYGYTF	TGTGCCAGCAGCGTGAGGACAGGGGACTATGGCTACACCTTC
TRBV10-3	15	once	NA	TRBJ2-5	CAISAGQRKGETQYF	TGTGCCATCAGCGCCGGGCAGCGAAAGGGGGAGACCCAGTACTTC
TRBV5-5	15	NA	TRBD2	TRBJ2-1	CASSLGLAGAHEQFF	TGTGCCAGCAGCCTGGGACTAGCGGGGGCCCATGAGCAGTTCTTC
TRBV3-1/TRBV3-2	16	NA	TRBD1	TRBJ2-7	CASSQDLGTGSYEQYF	TGTGCCAGCAGCCAAGACTTGGGGACAGGCAGCTACGAGCAGTACTTC
TRBV11-2	14	NA	TRBD1	TRBJ2-3	CASSLPQGSDTQYF	TGTGCCAGCAGCTTACCACAGGGGTCAGATACGCAGTATTTT
TRBV14	17	NA	NA	TRBJ1-2	CASSQTPEGASHYGYTF	TGTGCCAGCAGCCAAACCCCCGAAGGGGCGTCCCACTATGGCTACACCTTC
TRBV5-1	12	NA	NA	TRBJ2-1	CASGDRVNEQFF	TGCGCCAGCGGAGATCGGGTCAATGAGCAGTTCTTC
TRBV6-1	16	few	NA	TRBJ1-6	CASSEIWHSYNSPLHF	TGTGCCAGCAGTGAAATCTGGCACTCCTATAATTCACCCCTCCACTTT
TRBV6-6	15	NA	NA	TRBJ2-2	CASSLEGVYTGELFF	TGTGCCAGCAGTTTGGAAGGGGTGTACACCGGGGAGCTGTTTTTT
TRBV5-1	14	once	NA	TRBJ2-1	CASSTHGVGNEQFF	TGCGCCAGCAGCACCCACGGAGTTGGCAATGAGCAGTTCTTC
TRBV6-5	16	NA	NA	TRBJ2-3	CASSYTRVKITDTQYF	TGTGCCAGCAGTTACACCAGGGTGAAAATCACAGATACGCAGTATTTT
TRBV2	12	NA	TRBD1	TRBJ1-4	CASRDRGGKLFF	TGTGCCAGCAGGGACAGGGGAGGAAAACTGTTTTTT
TRBV5-6	13	NA	NA	TRBJ2-7	CASSLGRGREQYF	TGTGCCAGCAGCTTGGGAAGGGGCAGGGAGCAGTACTTC